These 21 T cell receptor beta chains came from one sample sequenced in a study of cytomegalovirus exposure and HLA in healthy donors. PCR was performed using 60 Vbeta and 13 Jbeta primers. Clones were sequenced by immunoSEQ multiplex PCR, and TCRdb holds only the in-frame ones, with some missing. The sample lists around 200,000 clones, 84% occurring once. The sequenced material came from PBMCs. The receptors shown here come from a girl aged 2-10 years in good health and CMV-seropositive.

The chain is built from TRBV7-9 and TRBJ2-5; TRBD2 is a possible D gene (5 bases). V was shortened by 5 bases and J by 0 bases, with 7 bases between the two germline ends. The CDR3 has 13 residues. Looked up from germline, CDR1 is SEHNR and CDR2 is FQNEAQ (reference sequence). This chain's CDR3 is CASSPGNQETQYF. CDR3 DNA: TGTGCCAGCAGCCCCGGGAACCAAGAGACCCAGTACTTC.

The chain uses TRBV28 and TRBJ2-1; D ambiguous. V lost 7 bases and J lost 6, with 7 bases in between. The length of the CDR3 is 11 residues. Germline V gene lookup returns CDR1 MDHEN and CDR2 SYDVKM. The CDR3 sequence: CASTSRNEQFF. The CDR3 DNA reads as TGTGCCAGCACCTCGCGCAATGAGCAGTTCTTC.

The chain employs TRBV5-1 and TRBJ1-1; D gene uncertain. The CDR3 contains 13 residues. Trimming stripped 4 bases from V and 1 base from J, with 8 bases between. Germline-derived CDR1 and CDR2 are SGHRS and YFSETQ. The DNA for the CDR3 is TGCGCCAGCAGCGTGGACGGGAACACTGAAGCTTTCTTT. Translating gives CASSVDGNTEAFF.

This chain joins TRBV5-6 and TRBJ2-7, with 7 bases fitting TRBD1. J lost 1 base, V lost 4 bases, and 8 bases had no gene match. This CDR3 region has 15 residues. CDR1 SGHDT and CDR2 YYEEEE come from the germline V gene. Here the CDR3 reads CASSTGQTISYEQYF. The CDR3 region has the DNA TGTGCCAGCAGCACGGGACAGACTATTTCCTACGAGCAGTACTTC.

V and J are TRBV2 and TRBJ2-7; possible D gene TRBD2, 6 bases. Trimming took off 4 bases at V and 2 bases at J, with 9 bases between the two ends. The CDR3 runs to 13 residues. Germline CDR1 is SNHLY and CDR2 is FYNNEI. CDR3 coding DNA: TGTGCCAGCAGTGTGGGGGGACCCTACGAGCAGTACTTC. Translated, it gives CASSVGGPYEQYF. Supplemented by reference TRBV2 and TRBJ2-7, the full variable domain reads EPEVTQTPSHQVTQMGQEVILRCVPISNHLYFYWYRQILGQKVEFLVSFYNNEISEKSEIFDDQFSVERPDGSNFTLKIRSTKLEDSAMYFCASSVGGPYEQYFGPGTRLTVT.

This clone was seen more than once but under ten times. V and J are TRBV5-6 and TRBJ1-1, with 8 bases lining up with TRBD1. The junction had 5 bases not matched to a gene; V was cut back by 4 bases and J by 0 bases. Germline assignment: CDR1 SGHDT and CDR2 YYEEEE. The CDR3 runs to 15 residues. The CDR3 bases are TGTGCCAGCAGCCGCCGGACAGGGCTGAACACTGAAGCTTTCTTT. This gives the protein CASSRRTGLNTEAFF.

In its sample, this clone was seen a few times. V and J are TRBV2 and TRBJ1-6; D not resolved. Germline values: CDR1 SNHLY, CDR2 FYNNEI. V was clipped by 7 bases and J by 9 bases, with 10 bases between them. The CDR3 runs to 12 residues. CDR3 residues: CASMEDPSPLHF. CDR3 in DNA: TGTGCCAGCATGGAGGATCCTTCACCCCTCCACTTT.

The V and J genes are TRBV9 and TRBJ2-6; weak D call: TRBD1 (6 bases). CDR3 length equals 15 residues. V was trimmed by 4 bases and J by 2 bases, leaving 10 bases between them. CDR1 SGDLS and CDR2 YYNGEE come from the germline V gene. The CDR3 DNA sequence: TGTGCCAGCAGCACAACAGGGACTGGGGCCAACGTCCTGACTTTC. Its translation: CASSTTGTGANVLTF.

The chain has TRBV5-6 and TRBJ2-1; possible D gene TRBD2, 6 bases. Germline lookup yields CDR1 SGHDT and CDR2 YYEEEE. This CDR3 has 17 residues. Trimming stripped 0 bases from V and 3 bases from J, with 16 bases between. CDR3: CASSLADGGKNYNEQFF. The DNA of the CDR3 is TGTGCCAGCAGCTTGGCCGATGGAGGGAAGAACTACAATGAGCAGTTCTTC.

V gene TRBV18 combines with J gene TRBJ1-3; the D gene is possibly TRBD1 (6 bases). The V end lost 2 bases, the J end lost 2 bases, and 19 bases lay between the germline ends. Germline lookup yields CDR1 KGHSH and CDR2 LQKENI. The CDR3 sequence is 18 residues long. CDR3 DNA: TGTGCCAGCTCACCAGGCCCATCGGACAGAGCGGCTGGAAACACCATATATTTT. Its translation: CASSPGPSDRAAGNTIYF.

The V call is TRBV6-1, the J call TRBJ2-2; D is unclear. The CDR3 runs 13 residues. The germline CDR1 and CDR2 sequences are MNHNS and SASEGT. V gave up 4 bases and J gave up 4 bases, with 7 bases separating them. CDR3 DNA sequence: TGTGCCAGCAGTGCGGGTCCCACCGGGGAGCTGTTTTTT. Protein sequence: CASSAGPTGELFF.

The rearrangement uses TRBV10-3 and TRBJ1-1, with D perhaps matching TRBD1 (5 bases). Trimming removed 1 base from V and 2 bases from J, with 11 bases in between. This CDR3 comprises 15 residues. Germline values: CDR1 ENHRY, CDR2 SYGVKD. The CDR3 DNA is TGTGCCATCAGTGAGTTCGGGGCGGGAAACACTGAAGCTTTCTTT. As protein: CAISEFGAGNTEAFF.

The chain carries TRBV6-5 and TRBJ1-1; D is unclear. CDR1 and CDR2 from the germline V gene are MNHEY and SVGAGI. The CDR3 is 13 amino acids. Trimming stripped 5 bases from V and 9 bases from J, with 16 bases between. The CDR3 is CASSEARRVQAFF. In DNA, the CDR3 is TGTGCCAGCAGTGAAGCGCGGAGGGTACAAGCTTTCTTT.

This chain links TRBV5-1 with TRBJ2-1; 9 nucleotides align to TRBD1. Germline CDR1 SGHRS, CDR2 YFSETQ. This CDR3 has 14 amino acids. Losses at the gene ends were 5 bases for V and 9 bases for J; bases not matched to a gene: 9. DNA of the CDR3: TGCGCCAGCAGGGCCGGGACAGGGACGAGTGAGCAGTTCTTC. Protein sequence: CASRAGTGTSEQFF.

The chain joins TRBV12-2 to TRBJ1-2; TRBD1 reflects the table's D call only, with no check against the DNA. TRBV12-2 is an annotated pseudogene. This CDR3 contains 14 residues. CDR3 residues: CASRPNRDTHGYTF. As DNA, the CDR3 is TGTGCAAGTCGTCCCAACCGGGACACCCATGGCTACACCTTC.

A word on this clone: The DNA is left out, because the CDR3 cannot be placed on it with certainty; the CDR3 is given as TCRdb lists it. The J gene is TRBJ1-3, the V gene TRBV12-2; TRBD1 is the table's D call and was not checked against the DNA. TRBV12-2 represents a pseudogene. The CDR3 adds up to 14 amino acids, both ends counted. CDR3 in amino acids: CASRLVALGNTIYF.

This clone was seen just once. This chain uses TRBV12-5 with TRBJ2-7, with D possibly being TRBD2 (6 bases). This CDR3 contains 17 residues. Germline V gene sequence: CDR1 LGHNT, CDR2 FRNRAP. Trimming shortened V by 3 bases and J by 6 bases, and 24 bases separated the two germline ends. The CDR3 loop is CASGFISGGVGGREQYF. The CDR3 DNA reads TGTGCTAGTGGTTTCATCTCTGGAGGGGTCGGGGGTCGCGAGCAGTACTTC.

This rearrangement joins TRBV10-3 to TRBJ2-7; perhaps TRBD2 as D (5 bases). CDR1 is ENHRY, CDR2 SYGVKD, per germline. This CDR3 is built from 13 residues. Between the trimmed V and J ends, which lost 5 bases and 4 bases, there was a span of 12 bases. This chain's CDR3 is CAISKEVGYEQYF. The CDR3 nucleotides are TGTGCCATCAGTAAGGAGGTTGGGTACGAGCAGTACTTC.

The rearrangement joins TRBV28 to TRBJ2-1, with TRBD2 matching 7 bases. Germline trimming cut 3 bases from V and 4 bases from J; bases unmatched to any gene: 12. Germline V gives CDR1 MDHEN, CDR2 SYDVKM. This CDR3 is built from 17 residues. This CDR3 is CASSLGGWSSEYNEQFF. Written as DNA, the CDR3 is TGTGCCAGCAGTTTGGGGGGGTGGAGTAGCGAATACAATGAGCAGTTCTTC.

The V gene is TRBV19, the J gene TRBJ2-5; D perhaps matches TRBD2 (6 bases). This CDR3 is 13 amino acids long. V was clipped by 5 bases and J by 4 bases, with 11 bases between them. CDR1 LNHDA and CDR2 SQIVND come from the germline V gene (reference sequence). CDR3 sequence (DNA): TGTGCCAGTAGTCCCGGGAGAGTAGAGACCCAGTACTTC. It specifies CASSPGRVETQYF. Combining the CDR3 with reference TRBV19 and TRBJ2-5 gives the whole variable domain DGGITQSPKYLFRKEGQNVTLSCEQNLNHDAMYWYRQDPGQGLRLIYYSQIVNDFQKGDIAEGYSVSREKKESFPLTVTSAQKNPTAFYLCASSPGRVETQYFGPGTRLLVL.

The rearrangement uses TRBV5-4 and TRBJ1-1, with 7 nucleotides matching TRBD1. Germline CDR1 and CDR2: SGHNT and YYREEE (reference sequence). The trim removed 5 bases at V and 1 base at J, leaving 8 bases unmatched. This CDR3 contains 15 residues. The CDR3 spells CASRATTGWNTEAFF. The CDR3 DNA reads TGTGCCAGCAGGGCCACGACAGGGTGGAACACTGAAGCTTTCTTT.